This TCR beta chain was sequenced in a study of cytomegalovirus exposure and HLA in healthy donors. Study-wide results and limits: A classifier reportedly called cytomegalovirus status with high sensitivity and specificity. Segments of the TCR beta V type were, in most cases, productive about 90% or about 30% of the time in an earlier analysis.

Primers: 60 Vbeta forward and 13 Jbeta reverse. Measured with immunoSEQ multiplex PCR; TCRdb has only the in-frame clones, and not every one. The sample lists roughly 170,000 clones; about three quarters were seen once. This CDR3 is built from 14 residues. Germline loops: CDR1 SGHTA, CDR2 FQGNSA. V shed 3 bases, J shed 0 bases, and the junction held 1 base outside the gene matches. A remark on this clone: Its cognate antigen is unknown.

This sequence originates from a girl under 18 in good health and CMV-seronegative. The chain employs TRBV7-2 and TRBJ2-7, with 8 positions matching TRBD1. The sample consisted of PBMCs. CDR3 nucleotides: TGTGCCAGCAGCTTGGACAGGGTCTCCTACGAGCAGTACTTC. Translating gives CASSLDRVSYEQYF. Using reference TRBV7-2 and TRBJ2-7 for the parts outside the CDR3, the full variable domain is GAGVSQSPSNKVTEKGKDVELRCDPISGHTALYWYRQSLGQGLEFLIYFQGNSAPDKSGLPSDRFSAERTGGSVSTLTIQRTQQEDSAVYLCASSLDRVSYEQYFGPGTRLTVT.